This T cell receptor (beta chain) was documented in a study of T cell repertoires in cytomegalovirus infection. Overall study: Public TCR beta signature analysis indicated the presence of both CMV infection and matching HLA type.

From the reads, TCRdb called clonotypes with MiXCR, one entry per CDR3 protein. The sample lists roughly 300,000 distinct CDR3 sequences; 9.5% were seen once. About this clonotype itself: Its cognate antigen is unknown. Relative to the germline gene, one junction end is altered; a read error may explain this.

The germline gives CDR1 SGDLS, CDR2 YYNGEE. This CDR3 spans 18 amino acids. General study findings and limits: Dominating the ex vivo response were HLA-C-restricted CMV-specific TCR beta clonotypes.

Sequencing was carried out using PBMCs. The chain couples TRBV9 to TRBJ2-6, with D possibly matching TRBD1 (5 bases). This sequence was found in a human donor in good health (CMV status not recorded). Some clones in this sample may be carry-over from other donors' samples. For the CDR3, the DNA is TGTGCCAGCAGCGTAGGAGGCAGAATCTCCTCTGGGGCCTACGTCCTGACTTTC. This sequence encodes CASSVGGRISSGAYVLTF.